The 8 T cell receptor beta chains presented below share a single source sample, sequenced in a study of monozygotic twins with inflammatory bowel disease. For each CDR3 protein, TCRdb gives one entry from its re-call of the 5' RACE reads, without DNA. The sample has more than 300,000 distinct CDR3 sequences. The specimen was blood. The source is a human donor with ulcerative colitis or Crohn's disease, or a healthy co-twin of an affected twin (not recorded which).

CDR3 residues: CASSSRLRRADTQYF. This chain joins TRBV28 and TRBJ2-3. This CDR3 is built from 15 residues. In germline, CDR1 is MDHEN, CDR2 SYDVKM.

This rearrangement joins TRBV6-5 to TRBJ1-2; TCRdb designates TRBD1, a call that cannot be tested without DNA. The germline gives CDR1 MNHEY, CDR2 SVGAGI. The CDR3 loop spans 15 amino acids. CDR3 residues: CASSFRQAKVYGYTF.

The chain carries TRBV29-1 and TRBJ1-5; the TCRdb D gene call, TRBD1, has no DNA to confirm it. This CDR3 spans 12 amino acids. Germline lookup yields CDR1 SQVTM and CDR2 ANQGSEA. The CDR3 loop reads CSVKPPNQPQHF.

The chain links TRBV5-1 to TRBJ1-1. Germline CDR1 reads SGHRS; CDR2 reads YFSETQ. The CDR3 contains 13 residues. The CDR3 region is CASSHKQDTEAFF.

This chain joins TRBV3-1 and TRBJ2-1. CDR3 size: 12 residues. In germline, CDR1 is LGHDT, CDR2 YNNKEL (reference sequence). CDR3 amino acids: CASSYSFYEQFF.

The CDR3 region is CASSFTSVSTDTQYF. The genes are TRBV7-2 and TRBJ2-3; TCRdb outputs TRBD2, but without DNA this stays unchecked. There are 15 residues in the CDR3. Germline CDR1 is SGHTA and CDR2 is FQGNSA.

The genes are TRBV7-9 and TRBJ1-4; TCRdb lists TRBD1, though no DNA is available to test this call. CDR3 length: 15 residues. Per the germline V gene, CDR1 is SEHNR and CDR2 is FQNEAQ (reference sequence). The CDR3 loop reads CASSLAGSTGEKLFF.

The V gene is TRBV2, the J gene TRBJ2-2. The germline V gene has CDR1 SNHLY and CDR2 FYNNEI. The CDR3 extends over 14 amino acids. CDR3 loop: CASSPDSNTGELFF.